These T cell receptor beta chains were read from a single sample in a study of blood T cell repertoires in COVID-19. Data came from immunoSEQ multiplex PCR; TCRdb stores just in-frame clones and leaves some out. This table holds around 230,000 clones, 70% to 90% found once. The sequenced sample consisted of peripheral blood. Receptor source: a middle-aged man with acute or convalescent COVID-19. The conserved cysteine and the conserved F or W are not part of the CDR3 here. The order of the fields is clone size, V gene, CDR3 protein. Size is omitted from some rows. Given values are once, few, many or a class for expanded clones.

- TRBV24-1 ATSEEGADTQY
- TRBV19 ASSPTGVGTEAF
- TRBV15 ATSRDPGGSLF
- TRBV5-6 ASSRGQGKTLH
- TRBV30 AWEASTDTQY
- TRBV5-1 ASSASGTGGTDTQY
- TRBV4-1 ASSQARTGDEQF
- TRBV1 TSSKGTGPNTEAF
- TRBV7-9 ASSLVSRQTQY
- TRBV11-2 ASSSLTGGLAGANVLT
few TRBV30 AWRTGPNTEAF
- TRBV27 ASSQGYQPQH
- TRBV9 ASSVASFGYQETQY
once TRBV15 ATSRVTGLSNTGELF
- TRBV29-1 SVAKDRWGSPLH
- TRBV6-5 ASSYSGQGGYEQY
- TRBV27 ASRPGEGYEQY
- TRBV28 ASSSRTRSAQPQH
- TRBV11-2 ASSFGQGKGYGYT
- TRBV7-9 AVQGAGTGELF
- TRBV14 ASSLSRQGAIGTQY
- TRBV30 AWSVGANTEAF
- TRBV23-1 ASSQPGQGPFFYEQY
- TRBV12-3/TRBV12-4 ASGRGTQPQH
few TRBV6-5 ASIDRTGFIYEQY
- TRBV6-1 ASSETGGGETQY
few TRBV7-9 ASSSPKTSETYNEQF
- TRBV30 AWTRNSQNTEAF
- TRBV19 ASSQQYLSGNTIY
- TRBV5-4 ASRTANTGELF